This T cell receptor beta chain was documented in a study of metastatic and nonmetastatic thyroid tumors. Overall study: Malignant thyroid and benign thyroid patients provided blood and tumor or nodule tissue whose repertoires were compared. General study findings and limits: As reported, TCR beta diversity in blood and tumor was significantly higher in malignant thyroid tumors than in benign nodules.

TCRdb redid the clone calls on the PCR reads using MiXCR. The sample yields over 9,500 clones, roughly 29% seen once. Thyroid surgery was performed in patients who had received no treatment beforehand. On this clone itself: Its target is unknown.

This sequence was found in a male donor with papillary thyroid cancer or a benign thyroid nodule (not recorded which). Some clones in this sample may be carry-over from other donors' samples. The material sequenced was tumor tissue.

CDR3 bases: TGTGCCAGTAGTATGTCAGCGGGAGCGTACGAGCAGTACTTC. The encoded protein is CASSMSAGAYEQYF. V is TRBV19 and J is TRBJ2-7, with 8 bases identical to TRBD2. This CDR3 is built from 14 residues. Per the germline V gene, CDR1 is LNHDA and CDR2 is SQIVND (reference sequence). V gave up 3 bases and J gave up 4 bases; unmatched junction bases: 5.